The next 30 T cell receptor beta chains were all read from a single sample in a study of blood T cell repertoires in COVID-19. Here immunoSEQ multiplex PCR was the method, and the copy in TCRdb shows in-frame clones only, minus some. The table records 75,000 to 100,000 clones, around 88% of them present only once. Sequenced: peripheral blood. The receptors originated from a woman older than 75 with acute or convalescent COVID-19.

V and J are TRBV3-1 (or the pseudogene TRBV3-2) and TRBJ1-2, with a weak D call TRBD1 (5 bases). Germline V gene data show CDR1 as LGHDT and CDR2 as YNNKEL (reference sequence). Trimming pared 4 bases from V and 8 bases from J, leaving 14 bases between. The CDR3 is 13 residues long. The CDR3 DNA is TGTGCCAGCAGCCCCAGGATCCAGGGCGGCTACACCTTC. It yields the protein CASSPRIQGGYTF.

The genes are TRBV5-1 and TRBJ1-2; TRBD1 matches at 7 bases. Germline CDR1 is SGHRS and CDR2 is YFSETQ. The CDR3 length is 16 residues. V was clipped by 0 bases and J by 6 bases; unmatched bases: 11. CDR3 sequence: CASSLEGARRRDGYTF. The CDR3 DNA reads TGCGCCAGCAGCTTGGAGGGGGCGCGTCGTAGGGATGGCTACACCTTC.

This clone was counted a single time. The V and J genes are TRBV5-1 and TRBJ2-5; 11 bases are a match to TRBD2. CDR1 is SGHRS and CDR2 is YFSETQ in the germline V gene. V lost 0 bases, J lost 5 bases, and 6 bases stayed unmatched. The CDR3 spans 16 residues. CDR3 loop: CASSLAKLAGAETQYF. The CDR3 nucleotides are TGCGCCAGCAGCTTGGCCAAACTAGCGGGGGCTGAGACCCAGTACTTC.

This CDR3 reads CASSEGGAEAFF. The CDR3 bases are TGTGCCAGCAGTGAAGGGGGGGCTGAAGCTTTCTTT. The chain employs TRBV2 and TRBJ1-1; possibly TRBD1 for D (5 bases). Trimming removed 1 base from V and 6 bases from J, with 6 bases in between. In germline, CDR1 is SNHLY, CDR2 FYNNEI. The CDR3 extends over 12 amino acids.

This clone showed up just a few times. This rearrangement joins TRBV5-6 to TRBJ2-1, with a tentative D call TRBD2 (6 bases). The V gene lost 1 base and the J gene lost 0 bases, with 8 bases spanning the gap. The V gene's germline CDR1 is SGHDT and CDR2 YYEEEE. The CDR3 extends over 15 amino acids. CDR3 in amino acids: CASSLRGTSYNEQFF. The CDR3 region has the DNA TGTGCCAGCAGCTTGCGGGGGACCTCCTACAATGAGCAGTTCTTC.

The V and J genes are TRBV11-1 and TRBJ2-3, with D unresolved. Trimming shortened V by 5 bases and J by 3 bases, and 9 bases separated the two germline ends. The germline gives CDR1 SGHAT, CDR2 FQDESV (reference sequence). The CDR3 has 13 residues. CDR3 residues: CASSPWPTDTQYF. In DNA, the CDR3 is TGTGCCAGCAGCCCGTGGCCGACAGATACGCAGTATTTT.

V is TRBV27 and J is TRBJ1-1; the match to TRBD1 covers 8 bases. V lost 2 bases to trimming and J lost 1 base; unmatched junction nucleotides: 6. The germline CDR1 and CDR2 sequences are MNHEY and SMNVEV (reference sequence). The CDR3 loop spans 16 amino acids. CDR3 sequence reads: CASSLRGGQANTEAFF. Written as DNA, the CDR3 is TGTGCCAGCAGTTTAAGGGGGGGACAGGCGAACACTGAAGCTTTCTTT.

The chain joins TRBV3-1 (or the pseudogene TRBV3-2) to TRBJ2-7; D possibly corresponds to TRBD1 (5 bases). CDR3 length: 14 residues. The germline gives CDR1 LGHDT, CDR2 YNNKEL (reference sequence). With 1 base removed from V and 6 bases from J, the gap between germline ends came to 13 bases. The CDR3 nucleotides are TGTGCCAGCAGCCAAGTCGTCCTGGGGCGCGAGCAGTACTTC. Protein sequence: CASSQVVLGREQYF.

The chain has TRBV6-1 and TRBJ2-7; 9 bases align to TRBD1. The junction had 7 bases not matched to a gene; V was cut back by 3 bases and J by 1 base. This CDR3 is built from 16 residues. Per germline, CDR1 MNHNS and CDR2 SASEGT. CDR3 bases: TGTGCCAGCAGTGATCTAGACAGGGGGGCTTCCTACGAGCAGTACTTC. Encoded protein: CASSDLDRGASYEQYF.

This chain joins TRBV19 and TRBJ1-1; a possible D gene is TRBD1 (5 bases). The germline gives CDR1 LNHDA, CDR2 SQIVND (reference sequence). Trimming shortened V by 6 bases and J by 3 bases, and 11 bases separated the two germline ends. The CDR3 is 13 residues long. The CDR3 region is CASRNRFDTEAFF. CDR3 bases: TGTGCCAGTAGAAACAGGTTCGACACTGAAGCTTTCTTT.

V gene TRBV6-1 combines with J gene TRBJ1-1; no clear D gene. V was cut by 1 base and J by 0 bases, with 6 bases left in between. CDR1 MNHNS and CDR2 SASEGT come from the germline V gene. The CDR3 extends over 14 amino acids. The CDR3: CASSEELVNTEAFF. CDR3 DNA sequence: TGTGCCAGCAGTGAAGAGCTAGTGAACACTGAAGCTTTCTTT.

The chain is built from TRBV7-6 and TRBJ2-1, with 7 bases aligning to TRBD1. V was pared by 1 base and J by 0 bases, with 3 bases of the junction left unmatched. The CDR3 runs to 16 residues. The V gene's germline CDR1 is SGHVS and CDR2 FNYEAQ. CDR3 nucleotides: TGTGCCAGCAGCTTAGGACAGGGAAGCTCCTACAATGAGCAGTTCTTC. Translating it yields CASSLGQGSSYNEQFF.

The genes are TRBV2 and TRBJ1-1; a possible D gene is TRBD1 (6 bases). The CDR3 has 15 residues. Germline values: CDR1 SNHLY, CDR2 FYNNEI. V gave up 5 bases and J gave up 3 bases, with 16 bases separating them. The CDR3 nucleotides are TGTGCCAGCAGTCGAGGGGGGGCGGGAGACACTGAAGCTTTCTTT. As protein: CASSRGGAGDTEAFF.

The chain has TRBV9 and TRBJ1-4, with D perhaps TRBD1 (6 bases). The CDR3 is 15 amino acids. V gave up 4 bases and J gave up 10 bases, with 20 bases separating them. Per germline, CDR1 SGDLS and CDR2 YYNGEE. CDR3 protein: CASSPRTEALGKLFF. The CDR3, as DNA: TGTGCCAGCAGCCCGCGGACAGAAGCTTTGGGAAAACTGTTTTTT.

The V and J genes are TRBV5-1 and TRBJ2-1; 9 bases agree with TRBD2. The germline gives CDR1 SGHRS, CDR2 YFSETQ. The J segment lost 6 bases and the V segment lost 3 bases, leaving 13 bases of the junction unmatched. The CDR3 runs 17 residues. The CDR3 here is CASSSLSGGYLGNEQFF. The CDR3 DNA sequence: TGCGCCAGCAGCTCCCTTAGCGGGGGATACCTTGGCAATGAGCAGTTCTTC.

This clone turned up a few times. This sequence joins TRBV10-3 and TRBJ2-1; 8 nucleotides agree with TRBD1. Germline V CDR1 and CDR2: ENHRY, SYGVKD. Trimming removed 6 bases from V and 5 bases from J; junction bases left unmatched: 6. The CDR3 has 14 amino acids. In nucleotides, the CDR3 is TGTGCCATCAGAGACAGGGGATTGAACAATGAGCAGTTCTTC. The encoded protein is CAIRDRGLNNEQFF.

The chain is built from TRBV20-1 and TRBJ1-3; no clear D. V was pared by 3 bases and J by 0 bases, with 12 bases between. The CDR3 runs 15 residues. Germline V CDR1 and CDR2: DFQATT, SNEGSKA (reference sequence). CDR3 protein: CSASRGLRSGNTIYF. CDR3 bases: TGCAGTGCTAGTCGTGGGCTCCGCTCTGGAAACACCATATATTTT.

Of note for this clone: One end of the junction is discordant with germline, which a read error may explain. CDR3 residues: CASRLTLAKNIQYF. CDR3 nucleotide sequence: TGTGCCAGCCGCCTAACCCTAGCCAAAAACATTCAGTACTTT. The genes are TRBV6-5 and TRBJ2-4, with a weak D call TRBD2 (5 bases). Per the germline V gene, CDR1 is MNHEY and CDR2 is SVGAGI. The CDR3 consists of 14 residues.

The chain is built from TRBV10-2 and TRBJ1-1; possibly TRBD1 for D (5 bases). This CDR3 is 14 amino acids long. Germline V CDR1 and CDR2: WSHSY, SAAADI. With 6 bases removed from V and 0 bases from J, the gap between germline ends came to 11 bases. In nucleotides, the CDR3 is TGCGCCAGCAGCGTGGACACCTTGAACACTGAAGCTTTCTTT. As protein: CASSVDTLNTEAFF.

The chain is built from TRBV6-5 and TRBJ1-5; possible D gene TRBD1, 5 bases. The V gene lost 5 bases and the J gene lost 2 bases, with 7 bases spanning the gap. From germline, CDR1 is MNHEY and CDR2 SVGAGI. The CDR3 is 13 residues long. The CDR3 DNA follows: TGTGCCAGCAGTACCAGGGGCAATCAGCCCCAGCATTTT. Its translation: CASSTRGNQPQHF.

This clone appeared a few times. The rearrangement links TRBV5-7 to TRBJ1-2, with D tentatively TRBD1 (6 bases). TRBV5-7 is an open reading frame whose function is uncertain. V shed 4 bases and J shed 4 bases, with 20 bases lying between them. The CDR3 totals 16 residues. The CDR3 protein is CASSPPDRPRPYGYTF. In DNA form, the CDR3 reads TGTGCCAGCAGCCCACCCGACAGGCCGCGTCCCTATGGCTACACCTTC.

The rearrangement uses TRBV18 and TRBJ2-2, with unresolved D. The CDR3 has 14 residues. The V end was cut by 0 bases, the J end by 4 bases, with 6 bases between. CDR1 KGHSH and CDR2 LQKENI come from the germline V gene. CDR3 bases: TGTGCCAGCTCACCACCGACACGCACCGGGGAGCTGTTTTTT. Translation: CASSPPTRTGELFF. Drawing the rest from reference TRBV18 and TRBJ2-2, the complete variable domain is NAGVMQNPRHLVRRRGQEARLRCSPMKGHSHVYWYRQLPEEGLKFMVYLQKENIIDESGMPKERFSAEFPKEGPSILRIQQVVRGDSAAYFCASSPPTRTGELFFGEGSRLTVL.

The CDR3: CAISEAGLAGRDEQFF. The CDR3 DNA is TGTGCCATCAGTGAGGCCGGACTAGCGGGGCGGGATGAGCAGTTCTTC. The chain combines TRBV10-3 with TRBJ2-1, with 12 nucleotides matching TRBD2. This CDR3 has 16 residues. V lost 2 bases and J lost 8; bases outside the gene matches: 7. The germline V gene has CDR1 ENHRY and CDR2 SYGVKD.

CDR3 bases: TGTGCCAGCAGCCAATCCAAGTTGAGAGGGCTTGTGACCACTGAAGCTTTCTTT. Translating gives CASSQSKLRGLVTTEAFF. The V call is TRBV7-6, the J call TRBJ1-1; D is ambiguous. The CDR3 length is 18 residues. V dropped 5 bases and J dropped 4 bases, with 26 bases sitting between them. Germline V lookup: CDR1 SGHVS, CDR2 FNYEAQ.

This chain links TRBV10-2 with TRBJ2-1; D may be TRBD2 (6 bases). CDR3 length: 15 residues. Per the germline V gene, CDR1 is WSHSY and CDR2 is SAAADI. V lost 7 bases and J 0 bases, leaving 13 bases between the germline ends. CDR3 residues: CASNPDGSSYNEQFF. CDR3 in DNA: TGCGCCAGCAATCCCGACGGGAGCTCCTACAATGAGCAGTTCTTC.

On this clone: Other DNA sequences in the sample encode the same CDR3. The genes are TRBV5-1 and TRBJ2-5; the D gene is possibly TRBD1 (6 bases). In germline, CDR1 is SGHRS, CDR2 YFSETQ. CDR3 length: 13 residues. V was trimmed by 1 base and J by 3 bases, leaving 7 bases between them. The CDR3: CASSLTGKETQYF. In nucleotides, the CDR3 is TGCGCCAGCAGCTTGACAGGGAAAGAGACCCAGTACTTC.

The chain recombines TRBV11-3 with TRBJ1-1; the D gene is possibly TRBD1 (6 bases). V shed 2 bases and J shed 4 bases, with 20 bases lying between them. The CDR3 runs 17 residues. Per germline, CDR1 SGHNT and CDR2 YENEEA. Written as DNA, the CDR3 is TGTGCCAGCAGCTTACAACCGGGACACCTAACCCCCACTGAAGCTTTCTTT. Its translation: CASSLQPGHLTPTEAFF. Looking up the rest from reference TRBV11-3 and TRBJ1-1 gives the full variable domain: EAGVVQSPRYKIIEKKQPVAFWCNPISGHNTLYWYLQNLGQGPELLIRYENEEAVDDSQLPKDRFSAERLKGVDSTLKIQPAELGDSAVYLCASSLQPGHLTPTEAFFGQGTRLTVV.

The chain has TRBV7-9 and TRBJ1-6; D gene ambiguous. Looked up from germline, CDR1 is SEHNR and CDR2 is FQNEAQ (reference sequence). The CDR3 runs 13 residues. Trimming stripped 2 bases from V and 8 bases from J, with 7 bases between. The CDR3 here is CASSLTGYSPLHF. For the CDR3, the DNA is TGTGCCAGCAGCTTAACCGGTTATTCACCCCTCCACTTT.

This chain uses TRBV11-2 with TRBJ2-5; D may be TRBD2 (5 bases). The CDR3 has 13 residues. With 1 base removed from V and 5 bases from J, the gap between germline ends came to 8 bases. Germline loops: CDR1 SGHAT, CDR2 FQNNGV. The DNA of the CDR3 is TGTGCCAGCAGCTTAGCGGGGTCTGAGACCCAGTACTTC. It translates to CASSLAGSETQYF.

This chain links TRBV24-1 with TRBJ2-7, with 7 bases that match TRBD1. CDR3 length equals 16 residues. Germline values: CDR1 KGHDR, CDR2 SFDVKD. The ends lost 4 bases at V and 5 bases at J; junction bases unmatched: 13. The CDR3 DNA reads TGTGCCACCAGTGACCCTCGGAAGGGGGCGTCAGACGAGCAGTACTTC. It codes for CATSDPRKGASDEQYF.